One and the same sample provided the 8 T cell receptor beta chains below, sequenced in a study of blood T cells in healthy people across ages (dated by TCRdb to about 2015). Receptors were amplified or captured by 5' RACE. TCRdb records Illumina HiSeq 2500 as the sequencer. A second PCR of roughly 6 to 11 cycles was run with a J-beta primer mix and a sample-barcoded 5' primer. The public reads were reprocessed in TCRdb via fastp at Q25 and MiXCR, keeping in-frame beta chains. Every CDR3 protein is listed once, alongside the most common genes and DNA of its rows. The sample includes fewer than 950,000 distinct CDR3 sequences, with about 37% observed a single time. Of the sample, approximately 12% is held by the ten largest clones. The specimen was blood. The receptors come from a young man in good health.

The gene calls are TRBV7-9 and TRBJ1-2; 7 bases are shared with TRBD1. Germline V gene sequence: CDR1 SEHNR, CDR2 FQNEAQ (reference sequence). The CDR3 has 15 residues. V was pared by 3 bases and J by 1 base, with 5 bases of the junction left unmatched. CDR3 DNA sequence: TGTGCCAGCAGCTTCCCCTGGGACAGTAACTATGGCTACACCTTC. Residues: CASSFPWDSNYGYTF.

V is TRBV15 and J is TRBJ1-4, with D hard to call. Trimming removed 0 bases at V and 6 bases at J, with 11 bases between. The CDR3 contains 15 residues. Germline CDR1 and CDR2: LNHNV and YYDKDF (reference sequence). The CDR3 sequence is CATSRDQAPYEKLFF. The CDR3, as DNA: TGTGCCACCAGCAGAGATCAGGCGCCATATGAAAAACTGTTTTTT.

This chain uses TRBV20-1 with TRBJ1-2; D ambiguous. The germline gives CDR1 DFQATT, CDR2 SNEGSKA (reference sequence). This CDR3 comprises 12 residues. Trimming pared 0 bases from V and 6 bases from J, leaving 8 bases between. This CDR3 is CSARDREDGYTF. CDR3 sequence (DNA): TGCAGTGCTAGAGATCGAGAAGATGGCTACACCTTC.

The chain couples TRBV7-3 to TRBJ2-2; D is possibly TRBD2 (5 bases). Germline V gives CDR1 SGHTA, CDR2 FQGTGA. The length of the CDR3 is 15 residues. Trimming cost V 5 bases and J 3 bases, with 13 bases left between them. CDR3 sequence (DNA): TGTGCCAGCAGCCCCAATAGCGACGACACCGGGGAGCTGTTTTTT. Protein product: CASSPNSDDTGELFF.

This clonotype was counted ten times or more. The rearrangement joins TRBV27 to TRBJ1-4; weak D call: TRBD1 (6 bases). The CDR3 is 17 residues long. Trimming shortened V by 5 bases and J by 5 bases, and 21 bases separated the two germline ends. Germline CDR1 is MNHEY and CDR2 is SMNVEV (reference sequence). CDR3 loop: CASSRGAGYLSNEKLFF. The DNA for the CDR3 is TGTGCCAGCAGTCGGGGGGCAGGCTATCTCTCAAATGAAAAACTGTTTTTT.

This clonotype appeared a few times. J is TRBJ1-5 and V is TRBV5-6, with 7 bases matching TRBD1. The CDR3 has 14 residues. Looked up from germline, CDR1 is SGHDT and CDR2 is YYEEEE. V lost 2 bases and J lost 9; bases outside the gene matches: 8. The CDR3 loop reads CASSLRAGGGPQHF. In DNA form, the CDR3 reads TGTGCCAGCAGCTTACGCGCAGGGGGGGGGCCCCAGCATTTT.

This clonotype has a handful of counts. The CDR3 here is CASSVPGQGQEKLFF. The CDR3 DNA sequence: TGTGCCAGCAGCGTCCCGGGACAGGGACAGGAAAAACTGTTTTTT. The chain carries TRBV7-8 and TRBJ1-4, with TRBD1 identical over 9 bases. V shed 5 bases, J shed 8 bases, and the junction held 9 bases outside the gene matches. There are 15 residues in the CDR3. Germline V gives CDR1 SGHVS, CDR2 FQNEAQ.

The table lists this clonotype with a few counts. V and J are TRBV6-2 or TRBV6-3 and TRBJ2-5; no definite D call. Germline V gene sequence: CDR1 MNHEY, CDR2 SVGEGT. This CDR3 contains 14 residues. V dropped 0 bases and J dropped 5 bases, with 10 bases sitting between them. The CDR3 sequence is CASSYSSSRETQYF. The CDR3 nucleotides are TGTGCCAGCAGTTACTCGTCTAGTAGGGAGACCCAGTACTTC.